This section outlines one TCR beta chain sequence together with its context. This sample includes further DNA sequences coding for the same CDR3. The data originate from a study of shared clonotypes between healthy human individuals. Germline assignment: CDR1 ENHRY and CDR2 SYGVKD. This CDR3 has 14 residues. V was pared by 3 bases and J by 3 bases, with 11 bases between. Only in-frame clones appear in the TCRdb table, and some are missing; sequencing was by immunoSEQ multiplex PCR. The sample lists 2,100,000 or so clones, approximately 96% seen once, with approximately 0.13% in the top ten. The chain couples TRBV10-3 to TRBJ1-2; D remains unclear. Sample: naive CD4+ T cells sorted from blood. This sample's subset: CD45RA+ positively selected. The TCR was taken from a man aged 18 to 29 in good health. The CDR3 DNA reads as TGTGCCATCAGTGATGGAGGGAGGGACTATGGCTACACCTTC. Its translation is CAISDGGRDYGYTF.